This is a list of T cell receptor beta chains from one sample in a study of radiation and T cells in renal cell carcinoma. This table comes from immunoSEQ multiplex PCR, and its TCRdb copy is limited to in-frame clones, with some not included. The top ten clones hold around 25% of a sample with 130,000 or so clones, approximately 87% of them seen once. The material sequenced was blood, taken from a patient whose treatment included radiotherapy and nephrectomy. The receptor set was obtained from a woman in her forties or fifties with renal cell carcinoma. The CDR3 runs from the conserved cysteine through the conserved F or W. A D gene is named only where the DNA matches it firmly. Only part of the rows carry a size: once, few, many, or a class if the clone is expanded.

cdr3_nt	cdr3_aa	clone_size	d_call	v_call	j_call	cdr3_length
TGTGCCAGCAGCTTACCCCCAGGGGCTGGGGCCAACGTCCTGACTTTC	CASSLPPGAGANVLTF	.	.	TRBV7-2	TRBJ2-6	16
TGTGCCAGCAGACGGGACTTTGACTACGAGCAGTACTTC	CASRRDFDYEQYF	once	.	TRBV6-6	TRBJ2-7	13
TGTGCCAGCAGCTTTCCGGCGACAGGGGTTTATGGCTACACCTTC	CASSFPATGVYGYTF	.	TRBD1	TRBV7-9	TRBJ1-2	15
TGTGCCAGCAGCTTAGCGCGTGGGGGGGAGACCCAGTACTTC	CASSLARGGETQYF	.	.	TRBV7-2	TRBJ2-5	14
TGTGCCAGCAGCTTAGTTCAGGGGTCGAATTCACCCCTCCACTTT	CASSLVQGSNSPLHF	.	.	TRBV7-2	TRBJ1-6	15
TGTGCCACCAGCAGACGGACTAGCACAGATACGCAGTATTTT	CATSRRTSTDTQYF	.	.	TRBV15	TRBJ2-3	14
TGTGCCAGCACTTTACGGGACACTGAAGCTTTCTTT	CASTLRDTEAFF	few	.	TRBV6-5	TRBJ1-1	12
TGTGCCAGCAGCCTTTCGGAGGACGAGCAGTACTTC	CASSLSEDEQYF	few	.	TRBV11-1	TRBJ2-7	12
TGTGCCAGCAGCGCCCAAACCGAACAGGGTCGGTTAAGCTTC	CASSAQTEQGRLSF	.	.	TRBV9	TRBJ1-2	14
TGTGCCAGCAGCTTCAGCAGGCACCTCAATCAGCCCCAGCATTTT	CASSFSRHLNQPQHF	.	.	TRBV7-2	TRBJ1-5	15
TGTGCCAGCAACAGATGGACAGGGGACACTGAAGCTTTCTTT	CASNRWTGDTEAFF	.	TRBD1	TRBV6-5	TRBJ1-1	14
TGTGCCAGCAGCATAAGACACTACAATGAGCAGTTCTTC	CASSIRHYNEQFF	.	.	TRBV11-2	TRBJ2-1	13
TGTGCCAGCAGGGACCTGGACAGGGTAGGCGAGCAGTACTTC	CASRDLDRVGEQYF	once	TRBD1	TRBV6-5	TRBJ2-7	14
TGTGCCAGCAGTTACTGGGGGACAGAAGGGACCGAAGCTTTCTTT	CASSYWGTEGTEAFF	.	TRBD1	TRBV6-5	TRBJ1-1	15
TGCGCCAGCAGCTCGGGGGGGACACGAGACGGAAACACCATATATTTT	CASSSGGTRDGNTIYF	once	.	TRBV5-1	TRBJ1-3	16
TGTGCCAGCACCCCATTGAATGAAGCAGATACGCAGTATTTT	CASTPLNEADTQYF	.	.	TRBV9	TRBJ2-3	14
TGTGCCAGCTCACCGGGGCAGGGGGCTGAAGCTTTCTTT	CASSPGQGAEAFF	.	TRBD1	TRBV18	TRBJ1-1	13
TGTGCCAGCTCACCAAAGGGCCGCTCTGGAAACACCATATATTTT	CASSPKGRSGNTIYF	.	.	TRBV18	TRBJ1-3	15
TGTGCCAGTACTCTCGGGGGACAGGGACACTACGAGCAGTACTTC	CASTLGGQGHYEQYF	once	TRBD1	TRBV19	TRBJ2-7	15
TGTGCCAGCAGCCCTGGGGCGGCCGGGACAGGGGAACAGCCCCAGCATTTT	CASSPGAAGTGEQPQHF	.	TRBD1	TRBV7-9	TRBJ1-5	17
TGCGCCAGCAGTACGTATTCGAACACTGAAGCTTTCTTT	CASSTYSNTEAFF	.	.	TRBV5-1	TRBJ1-1	13
TGTGCCATCAGAGGGGGCCAGGGACAGCCCCAGCATTTT	CAIRGGQGQPQHF	.	TRBD1	TRBV10-3	TRBJ1-5	13
TGTGCCATCGAGACTGGGGAGCTGGGCACAGATACGCAGTATTTT	CAIETGELGTDTQYF	.	.	TRBV7-9	TRBJ2-3	15
TGTGCCAGCAGCATGCGACAGGGCTATTCCTACAATGAGCAGTTCTTC	CASSMRQGYSYNEQFF	.	TRBD1	TRBV5-5	TRBJ2-1	16
TGCGCCAGCAGCCAAGATGGTGACACTGAAGCTTTCTTT	CASSQDGDTEAFF	.	.	TRBV4-3	TRBJ1-1	13
TGCGCCAGCAGCCGAAAGGGGTACGAGGCTTTCTTT	CASSRKGYEAFF	.	.	TRBV4-3	TRBJ1-1	12
TGTGCCAGCAGCTTGCGGACTAGCGGTAACGGTGAGCAGTTCTTC	CASSLRTSGNGEQFF	.	TRBD2	TRBV5-4	TRBJ2-1	15
TGCGCCAGCAGCAGAAACGGTCCGGGGCCCCAGCATTTT	CASSRNGPGPQHF	.	.	TRBV10-1	TRBJ1-5	13
TGCAGCGTGGACAGGGGGCGAGGTGAAGCTTTCTTT	CSVDRGRGEAFF	.	TRBD1	TRBV29-1	TRBJ1-1	12
TGTGCCAGTAGCCCGTCGGGGAGCTCACCCCTCCACTTT	CASSPSGSSPLHF	.	.	TRBV19	TRBJ1-6	13
TGTGCCTGGACCGGGGGGGTTGGTGAGCAGTTCTTC	CAWTGGVGEQFF	.	TRBD2	TRBV30	TRBJ2-1	12
TGTGCCAGCAGCTACAGACAGGGGGCCTTATATGGGGCCAACGTCCTGACTTTC	CASSYRQGALYGANVLTF	once	TRBD1	TRBV5-6	TRBJ2-6	18